The entry below gives a single T cell receptor beta chain sequence along with its context. This specimen comes from a study of blood T cell repertoires in COVID-19. As for the study in general: Spain, Italy and the United States supplied samples that represented acute and convalescent COVID-19. Nucleic acid was either cDNA or gDNA, and it came from T cells, B-cell-depleted T cells, or PBMCs.

Per the authors' pipeline: Quantification of nucleated cells was approximated via reference gene primer amplification. Measured with immunoSEQ multiplex PCR; TCRdb has only the in-frame clones, and not every one. V, J and clone size reflect that table, while D and trimming were determined from the DNA. The sample consists of a few hundred thousand clones, roughly 80% of them appearing once. The sample was peripheral blood. The clonotype was recovered from a woman in her seventies with acute or convalescent COVID-19.

The CDR3 reads CASSQGRLAGGRETQYF. CDR3 nucleotides: TGCGCCAGCAGCCAAGGACGGCTAGCGGGGGGTCGGGAGACCCAGTACTTC. The chain recombines TRBV4-1 with TRBJ2-5; 11 positions match TRBD2. V lost 1 base and J lost 5; bases outside the gene matches: 9. The CDR3 is 17 residues long. Per the germline V gene, CDR1 is MGHRA and CDR2 is YSYEKL.